This T cell receptor beta chain was captured by sequencing in a study of T cell changes during pregnancy in multiple sclerosis. Sequencing was performed with immunoSEQ multiplex PCR; in TCRdb, only in-frame clones are kept and a portion is missing. The sample yields more than 75,000 clones, 90% to 95% seen once. The specimen was peripheral blood, collected in the first trimester of pregnancy. The clonotype comes from a female donor with multiple sclerosis, enrolled in a pregnancy study.

The CDR3 here is CASSFGRFSTDTQYF. CDR3 sequence (DNA): TGTGCCAGCAGTTTCGGCAGGTTTAGCACAGATACGCAGTATTTT. The chain employs TRBV27 and TRBJ2-3; D is unresolved. Germline V gives CDR1 MNHEY, CDR2 SMNVEV (reference sequence). With 3 bases removed from V and 0 bases from J, the gap between germline ends came to 10 bases. This CDR3 has 15 amino acids.